Presented here are 30 T cell receptor beta chains from one specimen sequenced in a study of T cell changes during pregnancy in multiple sclerosis. Assay used: immunoSEQ multiplex PCR; TCRdb lists only in-frame clones, some missing. The sample has roughly 93,000 clones, around 92% seen once; the top ten hold approximately 1.9%. The input for sequencing was peripheral blood, taken after pregnancy. The receptor source for this set is a female donor with multiple sclerosis, enrolled in a pregnancy study.

The CDR3 spells CASSFEAAETQYF. The CDR3 DNA follows: TGTGCCAGCAGCTTTGAGGCAGCGGAGACCCAGTACTTC. The rearrangement joins TRBV5-5 to TRBJ2-5; unclear D gene. Germline V CDR1 and CDR2: SGHKS, YYEKEE (reference sequence). The CDR3 covers 13 residues. V was cut by 2 bases and J by 5 bases, with 10 bases left in between.

The CDR3 DNA reads as TGTGCCAGCAGCTGGACTAGCGGGAACCCGCCGAACACCGGGGAGCTGTTTTTT. Protein: CASSWTSGNPPNTGELFF. The chain has TRBV9 and TRBJ2-2; 12 nucleotides match TRBD2. The length of the CDR3 is 18 residues. The germline V gene has CDR1 SGDLS and CDR2 YYNGEE. The ends lost 4 bases at V and 0 bases at J; junction bases unmatched: 7. Full variable domain (missing parts from reference TRBV9 and TRBJ2-2): DSGVTQTPKHLITATGQRVTLRCSPRSGDLSVYWYQQSLDQGLQFLIQYYNGEERAKGNILERFSAQQFPDLHSELNLSSLELGDSALYFCASSWTSGNPPNTGELFFGEGSRLTVL.

To note about this clone: Other nucleotide sequences from this sample produce the same CDR3. The chain has TRBV6-4 and TRBJ1-2; D gene uncertain. The germline V and J ends were trimmed by 0 bases and 5 bases, with 10 bases remaining between them. The CDR3 sequence is 14 residues long. Germline assignment: CDR1 MRHNA and CDR2 SNTAGT. The CDR3 coding sequence is TGTGCCAGCAGTGACTCGAGAGGAACTTATGGCTACACCTTC. Translating it yields CASSDSRGTYGYTF.

The chain links TRBV6-6 to TRBJ1-1; D gene ambiguous. Germline CDR1 is MNHNY and CDR2 is SVGAGI (reference sequence). V was pared by 2 bases and J by 6 bases, with 7 bases between. This CDR3 is built from 12 residues. CDR3 region: CASSYLAAEAFF. The CDR3, as DNA: TGTGCCAGCAGTTACCTCGCGGCTGAAGCTTTCTTT.

The genes are TRBV7-6 and TRBJ2-7; the D gene is possibly TRBD2 (6 bases). CDR1 SGHVS and CDR2 FNYEAQ come from the germline V gene. The CDR3 contains 15 residues. V was cut by 1 base and J by 0 bases, with 10 bases left in between. CDR3 bases: TGTGCCAGCAGCTTAGAACCGACTAGCTCCTACGAGCAGTACTTC. Its translation: CASSLEPTSSYEQYF.

The chain has TRBV2 and TRBJ1-2; the D gene is possibly TRBD1 (6 bases). The CDR3 is 14 residues long. Germline loops: CDR1 SNHLY, CDR2 FYNNEI. Trimming removed 10 bases at V and 4 bases at J, with 19 bases between. CDR3 loop: CATLPGGGIYGYTF. CDR3 nucleotide sequence: TGTGCCACTCTCCCTGGGGGGGGCATCTATGGCTACACCTTC.

The chain links TRBV28 to TRBJ1-2, with TRBD1 matching over 8 bases. CDR1 is MDHEN, CDR2 SYDVKM, per germline. Germline trimming cut 11 bases from V and 7 bases from J; bases unmatched to any gene: 6. CDR3 length equals 11 residues. The CDR3 DNA reads as TGTGCCGTCCAGGGGGCGGGTGGCTACACCTTC. Amino acids: CAVQGAGGYTF.

The chain carries TRBV29-1 and TRBJ1-1; no clear D. Germline CDR1 SQVTM, CDR2 ANQGSEA. The ends were cut back, 8 bases at V and 0 bases at J, with 19 bases in the middle. The CDR3 is 15 residues long. The CDR3 coding sequence is TGCAGCATAAGAAGAGGGAGCAGGTTGAACACTGAAGCTTTCTTT. Its protein product is CSIRRGSRLNTEAFF.

In its sample, this clone was seen once. The CDR3 bases are TGTGCCAGCAGCACTATTTCCGGGGAGCTGTTTTTT. As protein: CASSTISGELFF. The rearrangement joins TRBV7-3 to TRBJ2-2; D is unresolved. Germline CDR1 reads SGHTA; CDR2 reads FQGTGA. Trimming removed 5 bases at V and 6 bases at J, with 7 bases between. The CDR3 has 12 residues.

The genes are TRBV11-2 and TRBJ2-7, with D unclear. Trimming took off 0 bases at V and 3 bases at J, with 6 bases between the two ends. This CDR3 region has 13 residues. Looked up from germline, CDR1 is SGHAT and CDR2 is FQNNGV. The CDR3 protein is CASSLEQYYEQYF. In DNA, the CDR3 is TGTGCCAGCAGCTTAGAACAGTACTACGAGCAGTACTTC.

The rearrangement links TRBV12-5 to TRBJ1-3; 7 bases are a match to TRBD1. This CDR3 has 15 amino acids. Looked up from germline, CDR1 is LGHNT and CDR2 is FRNRAP. V shed 11 bases, J shed 0 bases, and the junction held 10 bases outside the gene matches. Here the CDR3 reads CAGGTEKSSGNTIYF. In DNA form, the CDR3 reads TGTGCTGGGGGGACAGAAAAGAGCTCTGGAAACACCATATATTTT.

The chain combines TRBV4-2 with TRBJ1-2; 8 bases are shared with TRBD1. V shed 2 bases, J shed 7 bases, and the junction held 9 bases outside the gene matches. The CDR3 totals 15 residues. Germline V gene lookup returns CDR1 LGHNA and CDR2 YNFKEQ. The CDR3, as DNA: TGTGCCAGCAGCCAACCCGGACAGGGTGTGGGTGGCTACACCTTC. Amino acids: CASSQPGQGVGGYTF.

The genes are TRBV28 and TRBJ1-1; tentatively, D is TRBD1 (5 bases). Looked up from germline, CDR1 is MDHEN and CDR2 is SYDVKM. This CDR3 has 13 residues. Trimming took 6 bases from V and 4 from J, leaving 12 bases between them. CDR3 bases: TGTGCCAGCAGCAACAGGTTGTCCACTGAAGCTTTCTTT. Encoded protein: CASSNRLSTEAFF.

The chain joins TRBV5-1 to TRBJ2-2; 12 bases match TRBD2. V gave up 2 bases and J gave up 6 bases; unmatched junction bases: 5. Germline CDR1 is SGHRS and CDR2 is YFSETQ. This CDR3 contains 16 residues. CDR3 nucleotides: TGCGCCAGCAGCTTTTTGCTAGCGGGGGGGCCCGGGGAGCTGTTTTTT. Encoded protein: CASSFLLAGGPGELFF.

V is TRBV7-3 and J is TRBJ2-1; maybe TRBD2 (5 bases). This CDR3 is built from 14 residues. Germline lookup yields CDR1 SGHTA and CDR2 FQGTGA. The ends were cut back, 5 bases at V and 5 bases at J, with 13 bases in the middle. The CDR3: CASSNLLGNNEQFF. Written as DNA, the CDR3 is TGTGCCAGCAGCAACCTACTAGGCAACAATGAGCAGTTCTTC.

The V and J genes are TRBV9 and TRBJ2-7; 10 bases match TRBD2. The germline V gene encodes CDR1 SGDLS and CDR2 YYNGEE. The CDR3 contains 15 residues. The junction had 6 bases not matched to a gene; V was cut back by 0 bases and J by 6 bases. CDR3 region: CASSVGTSGNTEQYF. The CDR3, as DNA: TGTGCCAGCAGCGTAGGAACTAGCGGGAACACCGAGCAGTACTTC.

The chain employs TRBV7-2 and TRBJ1-2, with 7 bases identical to TRBD1. This CDR3 has 13 residues. CDR1 is SGHTA and CDR2 is FQGNSA in the germline V gene. V shed 5 bases and J 2 bases; nucleotides not matched to a gene: 2. Here the CDR3 DNA reads TGTGCCAGCAGCCAGGGACAGAACTATGGCTACACCTTC. Its protein product is CASSQGQNYGYTF.

The chain joins TRBV19 to TRBJ2-5; 8 bases map to TRBD2. The junction had 14 bases not matched to a gene; V was cut back by 0 bases and J by 2 bases. Germline-derived CDR1 and CDR2 are LNHDA and SQIVND (reference sequence). The CDR3 extends over 19 amino acids. The CDR3 loop reads CASSIDPPSVAGYQETQYF. CDR3 in DNA: TGTGCCAGTAGTATAGATCCCCCCTCTGTAGCGGGGTATCAAGAGACCCAGTACTTC.

The chain uses TRBV19 and TRBJ1-1; 8 nucleotides agree with TRBD1. From germline, CDR1 is LNHDA and CDR2 SQIVND (reference sequence). V trimming: 0 bases; J trimming: 6 bases; junction bases outside the gene matches: 3. This CDR3 has 14 residues. Written as DNA, the CDR3 is TGTGCCAGTAGTATAGATCAGGGGGCGGCTGAAGCTTTCTTT. Translation gives CASSIDQGAAEAFF.

The rearrangement links TRBV5-1 to TRBJ2-7, with 11 bases aligning to TRBD2. The length of the CDR3 is 15 residues. CDR1 and CDR2 from the germline V gene are SGHRS and YFSETQ. The junction had 10 bases not matched to a gene; V was cut back by 4 bases and J by 7 bases. CDR3: CASSKVAGGPGEQYF. CDR3 nucleotides: TGCGCCAGCAGCAAAGTAGCGGGGGGGCCTGGAGAGCAGTACTTC.

This clone has just one count. V and J are TRBV19 and TRBJ2-7; the D gene is possibly TRBD1 (5 bases). CDR1 and CDR2 from the germline V gene are LNHDA and SQIVND (reference sequence). The ends were cut back, 5 bases at V and 6 bases at J, with 17 bases in the middle. CDR3 length: 14 residues. The CDR3 here is CASSEAPRRGEQYF. CDR3 DNA: TGTGCCAGTAGTGAGGCCCCCCGTAGGGGCGAGCAGTACTTC.

In its sample, this clone was seen once. The V call is TRBV5-1, the J call TRBJ1-3, with D tentatively TRBD1 (6 bases). V lost 5 bases, J lost 4 bases, and 19 bases lay in between. CDR1 is SGHRS, CDR2 YFSETQ, per germline. The CDR3 runs to 16 residues. The CDR3 loop is CASRANPTGPGNTIYF. Written as DNA, the CDR3 is TGCGCCAGCAGAGCAAACCCTACAGGGCCCGGAAACACCATATATTTT.

The chain combines TRBV5-4 with TRBJ2-1; TRBD2 aligns across 8 bases. CDR1 is SGHNT, CDR2 YYREEE, per germline (reference sequence). This CDR3 has 18 residues. The trim removed 4 bases at V and 0 bases at J, leaving 12 bases unmatched. DNA of the CDR3: TGTGCCAGCAGCCCGGGGGGGGTAGCGGAAAGCTCCTACAATGAGCAGTTCTTC. It is translated as CASSPGGVAESSYNEQFF.

This clone was recorded only once. This sequence joins TRBV10-1 and TRBJ1-1, with TRBD1 matching over 8 bases. The germline gives CDR1 WNHNN, CDR2 SYGVQD (reference sequence). V lost 5 bases, J lost 6 bases, and 5 bases stayed unmatched. CDR3 length equals 13 residues. The CDR3 DNA sequence: TGCGCCAGCAGTCGTGGGGACAGGCCTGAAGCTTTCTTT. Translation gives CASSRGDRPEAFF.

The chain combines TRBV30 with TRBJ2-7, with D uncertain. CDR1 GTSNPN and CDR2 SVGIG come from the germline V gene (reference sequence). The CDR3 consists of 11 residues. The CDR3 DNA reads TGTGCTGGCGGTAGCTCCTACGAGCAGTACTTC. Protein sequence: CAGGSSYEQYF. Looking up the rest from reference TRBV30 and TRBJ2-7 gives the full variable domain: SQTIHQWPATLVQPVGSPLSLECTVEGTSNPNLYWYRQAAGRGLQLLFYSVGIGQISSEVPQNLSASRPQDRQFILSSKKLLLSDSGFYLCAGGSSYEQYFGPGTRLTVT.

The gene calls are TRBV30 and TRBJ2-2, with D possibly being TRBD2 (5 bases). Germline-derived CDR1 and CDR2 are GTSNPN and SVGIG (reference sequence). This CDR3 contains 15 residues. The ends were cut back, 0 bases at V and 2 bases at J, with 10 bases in the middle. The CDR3 region has the DNA TGTGCCTGGAGTGTACGTCTAGCTAACACCGGGGAGCTGTTTTTT. This sequence encodes CAWSVRLANTGELFF.

This clone was detected only once. The V and J genes are TRBV4-2 and TRBJ2-2; D is unclear. The CDR3 runs 16 residues. The germline V and J ends were trimmed by 2 bases and 2 bases, with 12 bases remaining between them. Germline V lookup: CDR1 LGHNA, CDR2 YNFKEQ. CDR3: CASSQLIQTNTGELFF. In nucleotides, the CDR3 is TGTGCCAGCAGCCAACTGATCCAAACAAACACCGGGGAGCTGTTTTTT.

The chain joins TRBV2 to TRBJ2-3, with 7 nucleotides matching TRBD2. The CDR3 totals 12 residues. In germline, CDR1 is SNHLY, CDR2 FYNNEI. The trim removed 6 bases at V and 5 bases at J, leaving 2 bases unmatched. The CDR3 spells CASRSGIDTQYF. The CDR3 DNA sequence: TGTGCCAGCAGAAGCGGGATAGATACGCAGTATTTT.

This clone has only one observation. The chain carries TRBV28 and TRBJ2-7; 8 bases align to TRBD1. The CDR3 extends over 14 amino acids. Trimming took 7 bases from V and 3 from J; bases not matched to a gene: 8. CDR1 and CDR2 (germline): MDHEN, SYDVKM. This CDR3 is CASTNPGTGYEQYF. The CDR3 DNA is TGTGCCAGCACAAACCCCGGGACAGGCTACGAGCAGTACTTC.

The chain is built from TRBV19 and TRBJ2-1; D might be TRBD1 (5 bases). In germline, CDR1 is LNHDA, CDR2 SQIVND (reference sequence). This CDR3 region has 13 residues. Deletions cut 10 bases from V and 2 bases from J, with 12 bases between. CDR3 in amino acids: CATAKQAYNEQFF. The DNA of the CDR3 is TGTGCCACCGCGAAACAGGCCTACAATGAGCAGTTCTTC.